This TCR beta chain originates from a study of blood T cell repertoires in COVID-19. Across the whole study: Sites in the United States, Italy and Spain provided acute and convalescent COVID-19 samples. T cells, B-cell-depleted T cells, or PBMCs provided the cDNA or gDNA that served as material.

Germline CDR1 MNHNY, CDR2 SVGAGI (reference sequence). V dropped 0 bases and J dropped 4; count of bases not matched to a gene: 1. CDR3 length equals 15 residues. Original processing methods: From reference gene primer amplification, estimates of nucleated cell counts were derived. Data came from immunoSEQ multiplex PCR; TCRdb stores just in-frame clones and leaves some out. V and J calls and clone size are those listed in that table; D and trimming were worked out from the DNA. The sample holds about 190,000 clones, about four fifths seen once. The sample comprised peripheral blood. This rearrangement joins TRBV6-6 to TRBJ1-4, with 8 bases identical to TRBD1. The receptor was derived from a man aged 50 to 60 with active or convalescent COVID-19. The CDR3 nucleotides read TGTGCCAGCAGTTACTCAGGACAGGGTAATGAAAAACTGTTTTTT. This codes for CASSYSGQGNEKLFF.